Reported below is one TCR beta chain. The antigen remains undetermined. This sample is part of a study of cytomegalovirus exposure and HLA in healthy donors. Overall study findings and caveats: According to reports, the classifier identified cytomegalovirus status with high specificity and sensitivity. DRB1 had the most TCR associations and HLA-C the fewest, a later analysis found, with rates varying by HLA locus.

With 3 bases clipped from V and 8 bases from J, the junction kept 9 bases outside the gene matches. CDR3 length: 16 amino acids. The germline V gene encodes CDR1 SGDLS and CDR2 YYNGEE. This PCR relied on a set of 60 Vbeta primers and 13 Jbeta primers. Per the authors' pipeline: Per a later analysis, the number of unique TCR beta chains was 75 million to 90 million, of which around 9.9 million were shared. Clones were sequenced by immunoSEQ multiplex PCR, and TCRdb holds only the in-frame ones, with some missing. The V and J calls and clone size were taken over from that table, and D and trimming were inferred from the DNA. The sample comprises around 120,000 clones, 60% to 75% of which are singletons, and about a tenth rests with the top ten.

The rearrangement joins TRBV9 to TRBJ2-1; 12 bases align to TRBD2. This TCR came from a middle-aged man in good health and CMV-seropositive. The sequenced sample consisted of PBMCs. CDR3 sequence: CASSGRLAGGPYEQFF. In DNA form, the CDR3 reads TGTGCCAGCAGCGGACGTCTAGCGGGAGGGCCGTATGAGCAGTTCTTC.